The 26 T cell receptor beta chains presented below share a single source sample, sequenced in a study of CD8+CD57+ T cells in acquired aplastic anemia. Profiling of TCR beta VDJ combinations and CDR3 sequences used genomic DNA as template. TCRdb called the reads again in MiXCR, with one record for every CDR3 protein. Altogether about 190,000 distinct CDR3 sequences are present, roughly 56% being singletons, with the ten largest covering roughly 15%. Material for sequencing was sorted CD4+, CD8+, or CD8+CD57+ T cells (not recorded which) from PBMCs. The receptor set was obtained from a human donor in good health, serving as a control.

Note on this clonotype: Possible read error: a much larger clone is one base away. The conserved phenylalanine or tryptophan normally closing the CDR3 is absent here, so this likely arose from a read error. The CDR3: CASSQDWGATDTQYL. CDR3 DNA sequence: TGCGCCAGCAGCCAAGATTGGGGGGCCACAGATACGCAGTATCTT. The genes are TRBV4-3 and TRBJ2-3; D possibly uses TRBD1 or TRBD2 (6 bases each). Germline V CDR1 and CDR2: LGHNA, YSLEER. This CDR3 contains 15 residues. The ends were cut back, 0 bases at V and 2 bases at J, with 9 bases in the middle.

There are many counts of this clonotype. The chain is built from TRBV14 and TRBJ2-5, with D hard to call. Trimming cost V 0 bases and J 5 bases, with 4 bases left between them. Looked up from germline, CDR1 is SGHDN and CDR2 is FVKESK. This CDR3 has 12 residues. The CDR3 DNA reads as TGTGCCAGCAGCCAAGAATACGAGACCCAGTACTTC. As protein: CASSQEYETQYF.

In this sample, this clonotype turned up many times. The V and J genes are TRBV14 and TRBJ1-6; a possible D gene is TRBD1 (5 bases). CDR1 and CDR2 from the germline V gene are SGHDN and FVKESK. The CDR3 consists of 16 residues. Between the trimmed V and J ends, which lost 0 bases and 10 bases, there was a span of 16 bases. The CDR3 region has the DNA TGTGCCAGCAGCCAAGATCGTTGGCAGGGAGCATCACCCCTCCACTTT. Protein sequence: CASSQDRWQGASPLHF.

There are many counts of this clonotype. The CDR3 sequence: CASSQEVLAQNYNEQFF. CDR3 sequence (DNA): TGCGCCAGCAGCCAAGAGGTGTTGGCTCAGAACTACAATGAGCAGTTCTTC. The rearrangement joins TRBV4-3 to TRBJ2-1; no clear D gene. This CDR3 has 17 amino acids. Germline V gene data show CDR1 as LGHNA and CDR2 as YSLEER. Trimming removed 0 bases at V and 3 bases at J, with 15 bases between.

This clonotype was recorded at least ten times. The V and J genes are TRBV10-3 and TRBJ2-3; possibly TRBD1 or TRBD2 for D (7 bases each). The germline V gene has CDR1 ENHRY and CDR2 SYGVKD. This CDR3 is 19 amino acids long. V was shortened by 0 bases and J by 3 bases, with 22 bases between the two germline ends. The DNA for the CDR3 is TGTGCCATCAGTGAGTCTGAAGCGGGGCCGGGACAGAGAACAGATACGCAGTATTTT. It specifies CAISESEAGPGQRTDTQYF.

This chain joins TRBV25-1 and TRBJ2-1; D not certain. CDR3 length: 19 residues. The V end lost 3 bases, the J end lost 1 base, and 22 bases lay between the germline ends. CDR1 MGHDK and CDR2 SYGVNS come from the germline V gene. CDR3 DNA: TGTGCCAGCAGTGATTTTATTGGTGGGCCCACTACGTCCTACAATGAGCAGTTCTTC. The encoded protein is CASSDFIGGPTTSYNEQFF. The complete variable domain, with remaining parts taken from reference TRBV25-1 and TRBJ2-1, reads EADIYQTPRYLVIGTGKKITLECSQTMGHDKMYWYQQDPGMELHLIHYSYGVNSTEKGDLSSESTVSRIRTEHFPLTLESARPSHTSQYLCASSDFIGGPTTSYNEQFFGPGTRLTVL.

At least ten counts were recorded for this clonotype. J is TRBJ1-2 and V is TRBV30; D remains unclear. V shed 1 base and J shed 7 bases, with 13 bases lying between them. CDR1 is GTSNPN and CDR2 is SVGIG in the germline V gene (reference sequence). The CDR3 extends over 13 amino acids. The CDR3 DNA sequence: TGTGCCTGGAGTGGGCAGGTTGATGGTGGCTACACCTTC. Translation gives CAWSGQVDGGYTF.

V is TRBV9 and J is TRBJ1-2; the D is unclear. Germline values: CDR1 SGDLS, CDR2 YYNGEE. The CDR3 extends over 14 amino acids. V gave up 8 bases and J gave up 4 bases, with 18 bases separating them. CDR3 DNA: TGTGCCAGTACCAAGGATCCGAACTCCTATGGCTACACCTTC. As protein: CASTKDPNSYGYTF.

This clonotype has ten or more counts. This chain joins TRBV29-1 and TRBJ1-1; D may be TRBD1 (6 bases). Per germline, CDR1 SQVTM and CDR2 ANQGSEA. V dropped 6 bases and J dropped 6 bases, with 11 bases sitting between them. CDR3 length equals 11 residues. The CDR3 nucleotides are TGCAGCGTACACAGGGTTCCTGAAGCTTTCTTT. The encoded protein is CSVHRVPEAFF. Using reference TRBV29-1 and TRBJ1-1 for the parts outside the CDR3, the full variable domain is SAVISQKPSRDICQRGTSLTIQCQVDSQVTMMFWYRQQPGQSLTLIATANQGSEATYESGFVIDKFPISRPNLTFSTLTVSNMSPEDSSIYLCSVHRVPEAFFGQGTRLTVV.

At least ten counts were recorded for this clonotype. CDR3 in DNA: TGTGCCAGCAGCCACGGACAGGGGGCTAACTATGGCTACACCTTC. Its translation is CASSHGQGANYGYTF. The rearrangement uses TRBV6-1 and TRBJ1-2, with TRBD1 identical over 10 bases. The CDR3 is made up of 15 amino acids. Looked up from germline, CDR1 is MNHNS and CDR2 is SASEGT. Unmatched junction bases numbered 4, after V lost 6 bases and J lost 0 bases.

The chain links TRBV27 to TRBJ2-7; no definite D call. Germline V gives CDR1 MNHEY, CDR2 SMNVEV (reference sequence). The CDR3 sequence is 13 residues long. The ends were cut back, 2 bases at V and 3 bases at J, with 8 bases in the middle. The CDR3 spells CASSLKQNYEQYF. Here the CDR3 DNA reads TGTGCCAGCAGTTTAAAACAGAACTACGAGCAGTACTTC.

This clonotype was counted many times. V gene TRBV10-3 combines with J gene TRBJ1-3; no clear D gene. Per germline, CDR1 ENHRY and CDR2 SYGVKD. The CDR3 length is 11 residues. V was clipped by 4 bases and J by 7 bases, with 5 bases between them. The CDR3 DNA follows: TGTGCCATCAGTGTCCTGAACACCATATATTTT. Its protein is CAISVLNTIYF.

Many counts were recorded for this clonotype. The gene calls are TRBV10-2 and TRBJ2-7; TRBD1 agrees at 7 bases. The V segment lost 4 bases and the J segment 3 bases; nucleotides outside the gene matches: 3. CDR3 length: 13 residues. The germline gives CDR1 WSHSY, CDR2 SAAADI. The CDR3: CASSAGQLYEQYF. The CDR3 DNA follows: TGCGCCAGCAGTGCGGGACAGCTCTACGAGCAGTACTTC.

At least ten counts were recorded for this clonotype. The rearrangement links TRBV19 to TRBJ1-6; 7 bases line up with TRBD1. Germline V gene lookup returns CDR1 LNHDA and CDR2 SQIVND (reference sequence). There are 15 residues in the CDR3. Unmatched junction bases numbered 3, after V lost 3 bases and J lost 4 bases. CDR3 coding DNA: TGTGCCAGTAGTATGGGCAGGGGGTATAATTCACCCCTCCACTTT. Translating it yields CASSMGRGYNSPLHF.

The chain employs TRBV25-1 and TRBJ1-1; no clear D gene. This CDR3 comprises 15 residues. The V and J ends lost 0 bases and 2 bases respectively, with 10 bases between them. Germline CDR1 and CDR2: MGHDK and SYGVNS. DNA for the CDR3: TGTGCCAGCAGTGAATATCCAGGTTCTAACACTGAAGCTTTCTTT. This sequence encodes CASSEYPGSNTEAFF.

This clonotype was recorded many times. The chain employs TRBV20-1 and TRBJ2-7, with 11 positions matching TRBD1. From germline, CDR1 is DFQATT and CDR2 SNEGSKA (reference sequence). Germline trimming cut 2 bases from V and 0 bases from J; bases unmatched to any gene: 3. The CDR3 covers 15 residues. The CDR3: CSARSGQGASYEQYF. CDR3 coding DNA: TGCAGTGCTAGATCCGGACAGGGGGCCTCCTACGAGCAGTACTTC.

The CDR3 DNA reads TGTGCCACCAGTGATTTGAGGACAGGGACAAAAGCTGGGGCCAACGTCCTGACTTTC. Amino acid sequence: CATSDLRTGTKAGANVLTF. The gene calls are TRBV24-1 and TRBJ2-6, with 8 bases fitting TRBD1. Unmatched junction bases numbered 8, after V lost 0 bases and J lost 2 bases. The CDR3 runs 19 residues. Germline CDR1 and CDR2: KGHDR and SFDVKD.

Many counts were recorded for this clonotype. The CDR3 DNA follows: TGTGCCATCAGTGAGTCCTGGGCACTCCTCCACTTT. This translates into CAISESWALLHF. J is TRBJ1-6 and V is TRBV10-3; D ambiguous. CDR3 length: 12 residues. V gave up 0 bases and J gave up 15 bases, with 9 bases separating them. Germline CDR1 ENHRY, CDR2 SYGVKD.

Comment on this clonotype: The junction differs from germline at one of its ends, possibly a read error. The rearrangement links TRBV7-9 to TRBJ1-1, with D perhaps matching TRBD1 (5 bases). CDR3 length equals 18 residues. Germline CDR1 and CDR2: SEHNR and FQNEAQ (reference sequence). The CDR3 is CASSLVGTLPRLDTKAFF. In DNA, the CDR3 is TGTGCCAGCAGCTTAGTAGGGACTCTTCCGAGGTTGGACACTAAAGCTTTCTTT.

This sequence joins TRBV7-6 and TRBJ2-2; D is uncertain. Germline loops: CDR1 SGHVS, CDR2 FNYEAQ. V was shortened by 5 bases and J by 7 bases, with 14 bases between the two germline ends. The length of the CDR3 is 14 residues. CDR3 coding DNA: TGTGCCAGCAGCCCTCCGACCGGTAGCGGGGAGCTGTTTTTT. Translated, it gives CASSPPTGSGELFF.

The chain uses TRBV29-1 and TRBJ2-1; D is perhaps TRBD2 (5 bases). The germline V gene has CDR1 SQVTM and CDR2 ANQGSEA. V was clipped by 1 base and J by 9 bases, with 16 bases between them. This CDR3 has 14 amino acids. The CDR3 DNA sequence: TGCAGCGTTGAAGTTGGGCTAGCCTCTAGTGAGCAGTTCTTC. Protein product: CSVEVGLASSEQFF.

This clonotype was found many times. The rearrangement links TRBV20-1 to TRBJ2-7, with TRBD1 matching 9 bases. V shed 6 bases and J 2 bases; nucleotides not matched to a gene: 11. CDR3 length: 15 residues. The germline CDR1 and CDR2 sequences are DFQATT and SNEGSKA (reference sequence). The CDR3 region has the DNA TGCAGTGCGCCACAGGGGGCTGGGGAAACCTACGAGCAGTACTTC. Translation gives CSAPQGAGETYEQYF.

This chain joins TRBV7-9 and TRBJ2-5; 8 nucleotides line up with TRBD2. Germline values: CDR1 SEHNR, CDR2 FQNEAQ (reference sequence). Trimming took 4 bases from V and 6 from J; bases not matched to a gene: 4. The CDR3 extends over 13 amino acids. CDR3 nucleotide sequence: TGTGCCAGCAGCTCGGGACTAGATCAGACCCAGTACTTC. Protein sequence: CASSSGLDQTQYF.

This chain uses TRBV19 with TRBJ1-1; the D gene is possibly TRBD1 (5 bases). Trimming took off 6 bases at V and 5 bases at J, with 13 bases between the two ends. CDR1 LNHDA and CDR2 SQIVND come from the germline V gene (reference sequence). This CDR3 has 13 amino acids. CDR3 region: CASRPLGGTEAFF. The CDR3 nucleotides read TGTGCCAGTAGGCCCCTGGGGGGGACTGAAGCTTTCTTT.

At least ten counts were recorded for this clonotype. The rearrangement joins TRBV24-1 to TRBJ2-5, with D perhaps being TRBD1 or TRBD2 (5 bases each). This CDR3 contains 15 residues. Germline CDR1 and CDR2: KGHDR and SFDVKD. Trimming removed 1 base from V and 2 bases from J, with 10 bases in between. Here the CDR3 reads CATSDLGTGQETQYF. The CDR3 DNA sequence: TGTGCCACCAGTGATTTAGGGACGGGACAAGAGACCCAGTACTTC.

This clonotype appeared many times. This sequence joins TRBV6-1 and TRBJ2-3, with D uncertain. The CDR3 contains 12 residues. V gave up 4 bases and J gave up 5 bases, with 7 bases separating them. Germline-derived CDR1 and CDR2 are MNHNS and SASEGT. The CDR3 sequence: CASSGTGDTQYF. The DNA for the CDR3 is TGTGCCAGCAGTGGTACCGGAGATACGCAGTATTTT.